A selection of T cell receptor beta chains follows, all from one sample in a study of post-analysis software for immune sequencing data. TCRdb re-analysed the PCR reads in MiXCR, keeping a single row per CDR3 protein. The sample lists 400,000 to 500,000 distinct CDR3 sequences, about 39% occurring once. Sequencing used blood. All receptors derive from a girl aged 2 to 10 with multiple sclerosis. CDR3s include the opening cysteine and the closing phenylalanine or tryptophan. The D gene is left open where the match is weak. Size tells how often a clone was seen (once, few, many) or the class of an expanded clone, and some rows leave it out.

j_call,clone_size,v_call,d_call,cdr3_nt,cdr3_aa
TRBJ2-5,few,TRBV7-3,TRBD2,TGTGCCAGCATCTCCGACTTAGCGGGAGAGACCCAGTACTTC,CASISDLAGETQYF
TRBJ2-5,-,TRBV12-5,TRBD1,TGTGCTAGTGGTGGATATACAGGGGAAGAGTTTGAGCAGTACTTC,CASGGYTGEEFEQYF
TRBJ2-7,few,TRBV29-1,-,TGCAGCGTTGTAGCCAATCAGGGTCAGGGGTACGAGCAGTACTTC,CSVVANQGQGYEQYF
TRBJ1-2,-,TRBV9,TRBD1,TGTGCCAGCAGCGCCCACGGGACAGGGGTCTCCGAGCACTATGGCTACACCTTC,CASSAHGTGVSEHYGYTF
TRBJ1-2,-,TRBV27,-,TGTGCCAGCGGGGCTGGGGGGTCCCCCTATGGCTACACCTTC,CASGAGGSPYGYTF
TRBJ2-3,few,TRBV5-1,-,TGCGCCAGCAGCGTCCATCGGGAGACTCCTAGGGAGACAGATACGCAGTATTTT,CASSVHRETPRETDTQYF
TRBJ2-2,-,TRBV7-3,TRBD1,TGTGCCAGCAGCCGGGGACAGGGTGACACCGGGGAGCTGTTTTTT,CASSRGQGDTGELFF
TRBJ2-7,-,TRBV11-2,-,TGTGCCAGCAGCTCCCATCGGTTTTGCGCCTACGAGCAGTACTTC,CASSSHRFCAYEQYF
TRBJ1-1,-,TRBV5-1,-,TGCGCCAGCAGCGTCACAGTAAACACTGAAGCTTTCTTT,CASSVTVNTEAFF
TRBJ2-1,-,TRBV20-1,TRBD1,TGCAGTGCTAACAGGGGCGGGTACAATGAGCAGTTCTTC,CSANRGGYNEQFF
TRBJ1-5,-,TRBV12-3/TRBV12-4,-,TGTGCCAGCAGTATCGGTGTTGAAGGTCGGCCCCAGCATTTT,CASSIGVEGRPQHF
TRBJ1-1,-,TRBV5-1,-,TGCGCCAGCAGCCGGGGGGGGCATACTTCTGCTTTCTTT,CASSRGGHTSAFF
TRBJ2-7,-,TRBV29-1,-,TGCAACGTTGATTGGGTGCCTGGAGGCCACGAGCAGTACTTC,CNVDWVPGGHEQYF
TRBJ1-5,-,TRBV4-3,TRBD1,TGCGCCAGCAGCCGAGACAGGGAGTGGAGCAATCAGCCCCAGCATTTT,CASSRDREWSNQPQHF
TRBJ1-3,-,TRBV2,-,TGTGCCAGCATCAGGGAGACAGTTGGAAACACCATATATTTT,CASIRETVGNTIYF